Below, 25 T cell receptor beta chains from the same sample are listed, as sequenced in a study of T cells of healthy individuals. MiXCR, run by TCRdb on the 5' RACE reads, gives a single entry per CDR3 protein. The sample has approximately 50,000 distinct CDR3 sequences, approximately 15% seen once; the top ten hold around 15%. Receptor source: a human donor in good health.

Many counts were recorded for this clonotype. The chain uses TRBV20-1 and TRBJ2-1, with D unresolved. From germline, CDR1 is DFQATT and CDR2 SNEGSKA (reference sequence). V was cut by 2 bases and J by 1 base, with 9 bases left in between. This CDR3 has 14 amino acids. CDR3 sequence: CSARPEVSYNEQFF. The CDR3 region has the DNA TGCAGTGCTAGACCGGAAGTGTCCTACAATGAGCAGTTCTTC.

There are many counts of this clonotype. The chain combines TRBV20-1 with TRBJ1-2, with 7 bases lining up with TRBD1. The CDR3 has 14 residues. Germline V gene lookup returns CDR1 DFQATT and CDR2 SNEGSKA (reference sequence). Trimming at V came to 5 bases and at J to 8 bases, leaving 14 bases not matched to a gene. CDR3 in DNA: TGCAGTGCTCCAGTAAATCATCAGGGGGACGGCTACACCTTC. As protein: CSAPVNHQGDGYTF.

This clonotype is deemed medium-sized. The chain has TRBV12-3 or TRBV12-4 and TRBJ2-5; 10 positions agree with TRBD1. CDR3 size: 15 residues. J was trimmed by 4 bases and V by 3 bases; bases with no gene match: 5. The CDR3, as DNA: TGTGCCAGCAGTTTGGGATGGACAGGGGGAGAGACCCAGTACTTC. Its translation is CASSLGWTGGETQYF.

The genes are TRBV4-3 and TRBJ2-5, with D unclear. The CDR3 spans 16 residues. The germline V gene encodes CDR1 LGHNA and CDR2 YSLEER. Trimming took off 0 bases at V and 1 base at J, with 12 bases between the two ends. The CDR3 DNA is TGCGCCAGCAGCCAAGAACGATCCCCACCCCAAGAGACCCAGTACTTC. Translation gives CASSQERSPPQETQYF.

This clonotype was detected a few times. The CDR3 here is CASSIGTGAHSYEQYF. Written as DNA, the CDR3 is TGTGCCAGCAGCATTGGGACAGGTGCCCACTCCTACGAGCAGTACTTC. The genes are TRBV9 and TRBJ2-7; 8 bases match TRBD1. The germline V gene encodes CDR1 SGDLS and CDR2 YYNGEE. The CDR3 totals 16 residues. Losses at the gene ends were 4 bases for V and 0 bases for J; bases not matched to a gene: 9.

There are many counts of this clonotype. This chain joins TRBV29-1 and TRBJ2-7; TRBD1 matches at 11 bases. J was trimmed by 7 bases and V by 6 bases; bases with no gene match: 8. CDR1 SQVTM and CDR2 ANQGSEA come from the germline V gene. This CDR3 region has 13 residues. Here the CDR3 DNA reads TGCAGCGTCGCGGGACAGGGGGTAGGGGAGCAGTACTTC. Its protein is CSVAGQGVGEQYF.

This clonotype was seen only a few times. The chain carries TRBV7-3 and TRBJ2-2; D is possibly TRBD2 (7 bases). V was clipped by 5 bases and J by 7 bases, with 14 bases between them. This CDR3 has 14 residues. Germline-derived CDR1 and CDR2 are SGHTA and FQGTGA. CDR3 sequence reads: CASSRGGENGELFF. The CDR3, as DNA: TGTGCCAGCAGCCGAGGGGGGGAGAACGGGGAGCTGTTTTTT. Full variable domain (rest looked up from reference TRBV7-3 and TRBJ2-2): GAGVSQTPSNKVTEKGKYVELRCDPISGHTALYWYRQSLGQGPEFLIYFQGTGAADDSGLPNDRFFAVRPEGSVSTLKIQRTERGDSAVYLCASSRGGENGELFFGEGSRLTVL.

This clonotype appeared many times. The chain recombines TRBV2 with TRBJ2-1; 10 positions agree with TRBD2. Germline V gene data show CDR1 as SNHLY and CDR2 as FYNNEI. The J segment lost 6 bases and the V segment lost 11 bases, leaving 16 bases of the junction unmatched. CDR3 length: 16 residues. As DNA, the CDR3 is TGTGCCGCCGAGGGGACCTCAGCGGGAGGGGGCAATGAGCAGTTCTTC. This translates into CAAEGTSAGGGNEQFF. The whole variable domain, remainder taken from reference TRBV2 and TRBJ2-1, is EPEVTQTPSHQVTQMGQEVILRCVPISNHLYFYWYRQILGQKVEFLVSFYNNEISEKSEIFDDQFSVERPDGSNFTLKIRSTKLEDSAMYFCAAEGTSAGGGNEQFFGPGTRLTVL.

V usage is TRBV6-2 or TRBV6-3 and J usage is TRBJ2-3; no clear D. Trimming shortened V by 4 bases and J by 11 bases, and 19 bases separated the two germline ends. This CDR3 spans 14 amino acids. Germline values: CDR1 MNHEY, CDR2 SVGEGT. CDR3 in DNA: TGTGCCAGCAGTTTCCCTTTCACACCGTTCAGGCAGTATTTT. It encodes CASSFPFTPFRQYF.

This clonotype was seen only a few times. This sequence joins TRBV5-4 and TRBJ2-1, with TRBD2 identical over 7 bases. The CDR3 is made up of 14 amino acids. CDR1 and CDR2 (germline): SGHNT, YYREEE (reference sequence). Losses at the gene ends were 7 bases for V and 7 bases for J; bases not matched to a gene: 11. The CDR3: CASRLWGGKNEQFF. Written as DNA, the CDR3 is TGTGCCAGCCGATTGTGGGGGGGAAAGAATGAGCAGTTCTTC.

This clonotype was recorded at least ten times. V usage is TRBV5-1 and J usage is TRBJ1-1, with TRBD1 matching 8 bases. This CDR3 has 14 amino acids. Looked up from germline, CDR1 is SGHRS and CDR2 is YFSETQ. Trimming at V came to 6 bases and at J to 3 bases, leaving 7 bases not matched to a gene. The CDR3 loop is CASTLTGGDTEAFF. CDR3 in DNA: TGCGCCAGCACCCTCACAGGGGGAGACACTGAAGCTTTCTTT.

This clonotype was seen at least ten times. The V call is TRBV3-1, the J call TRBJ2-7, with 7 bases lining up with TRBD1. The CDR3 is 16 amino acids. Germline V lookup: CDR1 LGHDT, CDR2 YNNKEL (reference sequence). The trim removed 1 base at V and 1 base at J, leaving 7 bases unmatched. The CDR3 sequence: CASSQGGGGPSYEQYF. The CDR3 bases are TGTGCCAGCAGCCAAGGAGGGGGCGGCCCTTCCTACGAGCAGTACTTC.

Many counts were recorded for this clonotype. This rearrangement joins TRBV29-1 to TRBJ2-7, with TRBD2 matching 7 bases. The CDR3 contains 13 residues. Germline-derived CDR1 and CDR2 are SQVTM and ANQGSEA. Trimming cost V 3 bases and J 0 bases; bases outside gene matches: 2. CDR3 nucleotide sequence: TGCAGCGTTGAGGGGGGGATCTCCTACGAGCAGTACTTC. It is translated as CSVEGGISYEQYF.

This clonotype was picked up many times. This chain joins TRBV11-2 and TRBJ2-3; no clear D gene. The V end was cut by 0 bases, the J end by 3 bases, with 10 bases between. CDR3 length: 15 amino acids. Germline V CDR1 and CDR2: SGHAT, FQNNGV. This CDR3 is CASSLDRLMTDTQYF. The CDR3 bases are TGTGCCAGCAGCTTAGATCGCCTAATGACAGATACGCAGTATTTT. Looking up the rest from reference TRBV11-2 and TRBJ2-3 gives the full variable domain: EAGVAQSPRYKIIEKRQSVAFWCNPISGHATLYWYQQILGQGPKLLIQFQNNGVVDDSQLPKDRFSAERLKGVDSTLKIQPAKLEDSAVYLCASSLDRLMTDTQYFGPGTRLTVL.

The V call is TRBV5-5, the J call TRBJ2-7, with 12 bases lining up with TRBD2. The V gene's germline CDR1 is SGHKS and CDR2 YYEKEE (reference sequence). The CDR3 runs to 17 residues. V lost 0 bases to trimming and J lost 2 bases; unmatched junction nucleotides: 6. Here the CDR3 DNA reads TGTGCCAGCAGCTTGGCCGGAGGACTAGCGGGACCCTACGAGCAGTACTTC. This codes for CASSLAGGLAGPYEQYF.

CDR3 protein: CASSERQPPYNEQFF. CDR3 DNA: TGTGCCAGCAGTGAAAGACAGCCCCCCTACAATGAGCAGTTCTTC. The chain recombines TRBV2 with TRBJ2-1; tentatively, D is TRBD1 (5 bases). Germline-derived CDR1 and CDR2 are SNHLY and FYNNEI. The CDR3 runs 15 residues. Trimming stripped 2 bases from V and 2 bases from J, with 10 bases between.

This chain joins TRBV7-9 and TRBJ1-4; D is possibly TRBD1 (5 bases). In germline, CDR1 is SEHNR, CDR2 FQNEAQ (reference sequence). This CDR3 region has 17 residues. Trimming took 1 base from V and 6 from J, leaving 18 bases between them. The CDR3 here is CASSLVNTMRGHEKLFF. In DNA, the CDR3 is TGTGCCAGCAGCTTAGTCAACACAATGAGGGGCCATGAAAAACTGTTTTTT.

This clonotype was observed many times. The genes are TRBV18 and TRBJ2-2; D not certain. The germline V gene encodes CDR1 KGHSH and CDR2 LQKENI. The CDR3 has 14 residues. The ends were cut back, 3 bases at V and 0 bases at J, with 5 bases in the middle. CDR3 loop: CASSPAANTGELFF. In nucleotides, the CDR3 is TGTGCCAGCTCACCCGCAGCGAACACCGGGGAGCTGTTTTTT.

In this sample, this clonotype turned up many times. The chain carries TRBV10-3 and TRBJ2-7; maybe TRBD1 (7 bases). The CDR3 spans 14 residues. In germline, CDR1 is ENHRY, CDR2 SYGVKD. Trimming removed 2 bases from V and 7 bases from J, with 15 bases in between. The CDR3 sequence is CAISERGTDGEQYF. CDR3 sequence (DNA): TGTGCCATCAGTGAGCGGGGGACAGATGGGGAGCAGTACTTC.

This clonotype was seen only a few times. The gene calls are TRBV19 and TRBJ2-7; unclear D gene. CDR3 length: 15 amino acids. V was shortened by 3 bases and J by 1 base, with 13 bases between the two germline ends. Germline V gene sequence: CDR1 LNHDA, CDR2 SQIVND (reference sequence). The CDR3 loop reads CASSILGSASYEQYF. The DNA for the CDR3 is TGTGCCAGTAGTATTCTTGGAAGTGCTTCCTACGAGCAGTACTTC.

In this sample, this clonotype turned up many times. CDR3 amino acids: CSVEAGQGTGELFF. Here the CDR3 DNA reads TGCAGCGTTGAAGCGGGACAGGGAACCGGGGAGCTGTTTTTT. V is TRBV29-1 and J is TRBJ2-2, with 9 bases identical to TRBD1. CDR1 and CDR2 from the germline V gene are SQVTM and ANQGSEA. The CDR3 has 14 residues. V lost 1 base and J lost 5; bases outside the gene matches: 2.

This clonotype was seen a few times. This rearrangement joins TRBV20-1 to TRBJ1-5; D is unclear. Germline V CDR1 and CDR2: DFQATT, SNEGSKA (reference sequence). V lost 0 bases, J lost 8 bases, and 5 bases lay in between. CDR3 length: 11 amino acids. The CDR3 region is CSARDPKPQHF. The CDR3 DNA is TGCAGTGCTAGAGACCCGAAGCCCCAGCATTTT.

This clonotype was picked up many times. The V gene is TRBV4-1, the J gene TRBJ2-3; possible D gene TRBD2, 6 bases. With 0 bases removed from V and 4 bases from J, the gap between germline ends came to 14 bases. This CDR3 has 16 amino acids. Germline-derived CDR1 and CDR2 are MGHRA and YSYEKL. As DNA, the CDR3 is TGCGCCAGCAGCCAAGAGGCGGGCCGCGGGGCAGATACGCAGTATTTT. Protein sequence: CASSQEAGRGADTQYF.

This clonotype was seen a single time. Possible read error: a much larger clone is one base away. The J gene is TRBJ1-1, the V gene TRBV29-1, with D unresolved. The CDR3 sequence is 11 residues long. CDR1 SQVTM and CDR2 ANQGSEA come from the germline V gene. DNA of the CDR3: TGCTGCGTTGATATCAGAACTGAAGCTTTCTTT. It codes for CCVDIRTEAFF.

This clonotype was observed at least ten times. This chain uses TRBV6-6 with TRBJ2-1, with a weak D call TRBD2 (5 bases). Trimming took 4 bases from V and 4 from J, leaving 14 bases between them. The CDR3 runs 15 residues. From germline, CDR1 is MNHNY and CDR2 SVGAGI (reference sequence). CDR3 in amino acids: CASSSGADGYNEQFF. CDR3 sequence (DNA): TGTGCCAGCAGTTCTGGAGCGGATGGTTACAATGAGCAGTTCTTC.